What follows are 25 T cell receptor beta chains derived from one specimen sequenced in a study of T-cell reconstitution after alpha-beta-depleted transplantation in children. Preparation of the TCRbeta library used unique molecular identifiers. Using its own MiXCR run on the PCR reads, TCRdb lists one record per CDR3 protein. The repertoire has fewer than 550,000 distinct CDR3 sequences, roughly a tenth of them found once; the top ten carry about 2%. This specimen was PBMCs, taken before TCRalphabeta/CD19-depleted stem cell transplant. The receptor source for this set is a child aged 2-15 years with inherited bone marrow failure, due to receive a stem cell transplant.

This clonotype was found many times. The chain combines TRBV4-3 with TRBJ2-1; D might be TRBD1 or TRBD2, each matching 5 bases. Germline-derived CDR1 and CDR2 are LGHNA and YSLEER. The V and J ends lost 3 bases and 6 bases respectively, with 12 bases between them. This CDR3 region has 14 residues. In nucleotides, the CDR3 is TGCGCCAGCAGCCACTTCTCCGGGGCCAATGAGCAGTTCTTC. It yields the protein CASSHFSGANEQFF.

The table lists this clonotype with a few counts. The chain carries TRBV13 and TRBJ2-1, with 8 bases aligning to TRBD1. The CDR3 is made up of 15 amino acids. The V gene end was trimmed by 1 base and the J gene end by 5 bases; junction bases not matched to a gene: 4. Germline loops: CDR1 PRHDT, CDR2 FYEKMQ (reference sequence). CDR3 residues: CASSLDGQGNNEQFF. The CDR3 coding sequence is TGTGCCAGCAGCTTAGATGGACAGGGTAACAATGAGCAGTTCTTC.

This clonotype was detected ten times or more. The genes are TRBV10-3 and TRBJ2-1, with a weak D call TRBD1 (6 bases). The germline V gene has CDR1 ENHRY and CDR2 SYGVKD. The V end lost 0 bases, the J end lost 0 bases, and 21 bases lay between the germline ends. The CDR3 has 20 amino acids. CDR3 sequence (DNA): TGTGCCATCAGTGAGTCGGGCAACAAGCAGGGACATCTCTCCTACAATGAGCAGTTCTTC. Protein: CAISESGNKQGHLSYNEQFF.

This clonotype was recorded at least ten times. This chain links TRBV7-8 with TRBJ2-1; 7 bases are a match to TRBD1. J lost 5 bases, V lost 5 bases, and 3 bases had no gene match. This CDR3 is 13 amino acids long. CDR1 is SGHVS, CDR2 FQNEAQ, per germline. The CDR3 loop is CASSTTGDNEQFF. The CDR3 DNA reads TGTGCCAGCAGCACCACAGGGGACAATGAGCAGTTCTTC.

This clonotype showed up many times. The chain uses TRBV6-2 or TRBV6-3 and TRBJ2-1, with 8 bases that match TRBD1. CDR3 length equals 17 residues. In germline, CDR1 is MNHEY, CDR2 SVGEGT. Unmatched junction bases numbered 12, after V lost 8 bases and J lost 0 bases. CDR3 sequence (DNA): TGTGCCAGCGGACAGGGTCTTCTCACGAGCTCCTACAATGAGCAGTTCTTC. Its protein is CASGQGLLTSSYNEQFF.

In this sample, this clonotype turned up many times. The chain is built from TRBV5-1 and TRBJ2-7; TRBD1 is a possible D gene (6 bases). The length of the CDR3 is 14 residues. Germline V lookup: CDR1 SGHRS, CDR2 YFSETQ. Trimming left V 5 bases short and J 0 bases short, with 12 bases between. The CDR3 DNA is TGCGCCAGCAGGCAGGGGATCAACTCCTACGAGCAGTACTTC. This sequence encodes CASRQGINSYEQYF.

This clonotype was recorded at least ten times. The chain recombines TRBV20-1 with TRBJ1-5; D gene unclear. Germline lookup yields CDR1 DFQATT and CDR2 SNEGSKA (reference sequence). This CDR3 region has 15 residues. Deletions cut 6 bases from V and 2 bases from J, with 17 bases between. CDR3 region: CSATDGWIGNQPQHF. The DNA of the CDR3 is TGCAGTGCCACGGACGGGTGGATTGGCAATCAGCCCCAGCATTTT.

The sample holds many counts of this clonotype. The rearrangement uses TRBV30 and TRBJ2-5; D ambiguous. Per the germline V gene, CDR1 is GTSNPN and CDR2 is SVGIG (reference sequence). Deletions cut 5 bases from V and 2 bases from J, with 12 bases between. This CDR3 is 13 amino acids long. The CDR3 sequence: CAWYRAGQETQYF. The CDR3 nucleotides are TGTGCCTGGTACCGGGCCGGACAAGAGACCCAGTACTTC.

This clonotype showed up many times. The chain joins TRBV28 to TRBJ1-5, with D unclear. This CDR3 comprises 13 residues. Germline CDR1 reads MDHEN; CDR2 reads SYDVKM. Trimming pared 7 bases from V and 0 bases from J, leaving 7 bases between. CDR3 DNA sequence: TGTGCCAGCACCCTTTATAGCAATCAGCCCCAGCATTTT. Translating it yields CASTLYSNQPQHF.

Ten or more counts support this clonotype. The V and J genes are TRBV28 and TRBJ2-3; 11 bases map to TRBD1. Germline loops: CDR1 MDHEN, CDR2 SYDVKM. The CDR3 loop spans 16 amino acids. V was pared by 4 bases and J by 6 bases, with 9 bases of the junction left unmatched. The CDR3 loop is CASSSLRDRGLDTQYF. The CDR3 DNA sequence: TGTGCCAGCAGTTCTCTCCGGGACAGGGGGTTGGATACGCAGTATTTT.

Many counts were recorded for this clonotype. The CDR3 is CATSAWTGVYNEQFF. The CDR3 nucleotides read TGTGCCACCAGTGCTTGGACAGGCGTATACAATGAGCAGTTCTTC. V and J are TRBV24-1 and TRBJ2-1, with TRBD1 matching over 7 bases. Germline values: CDR1 KGHDR, CDR2 SFDVKD. The CDR3 length is 15 residues. V lost 5 bases to trimming and J lost 4 bases; unmatched junction nucleotides: 7.

Of note for this clonotype: Since a much larger clone is just one base distant, this may be a read error. The chain joins TRBV4-3 to TRBJ2-7; 9 positions agree with TRBD2. The V gene's germline CDR1 is LGHNA and CDR2 YSLEER. The CDR3 consists of 16 residues. CDR3 sequence (DNA): TGCGCCAGCAGCCCCAATAGCGGGGGTTACAACTACAAGCAGTACTTC. It specifies CASSPNSGGYNYKQYF.

This clonotype has at least ten counts. V and J are TRBV27 and TRBJ2-1, with 8 bases that match TRBD2. The CDR3 length is 13 residues. Per germline, CDR1 MNHEY and CDR2 SMNVEV (reference sequence). The V segment lost 0 bases and the J segment 9 bases; nucleotides outside the gene matches: 1. CDR3: CASSLSGRGEQFF. The CDR3 region has the DNA TGTGCCAGCAGTTTATCCGGGAGGGGTGAGCAGTTCTTC.

This clonotype was detected ten times or more. V is TRBV12-3 or TRBV12-4 and J is TRBJ2-2; tentatively, D is TRBD2 (5 bases). V was pared by 6 bases and J by 3 bases, with 20 bases between. The CDR3 runs 17 residues. The CDR3 sequence: CASSPLGLAPDTGELFF. The CDR3 DNA follows: TGTGCCAGCAGCCCTTTAGGGCTAGCACCTGACACCGGGGAGCTGTTTTTT.

This clonotype was counted between two and nine times. The chain joins TRBV5-6 to TRBJ2-3; 14 positions match TRBD2. The V gene's germline CDR1 is SGHDT and CDR2 YYEEEE. Trimming cost V 4 bases and J 0 bases; bases outside gene matches: 7. CDR3 length: 18 amino acids. CDR3 in amino acids: CASSQTSGRARSTDTQYF. CDR3 nucleotide sequence: TGTGCCAGCAGCCAGACTAGCGGGAGGGCGCGAAGCACAGATACGCAGTATTTT.

At least ten counts were recorded for this clonotype. This rearrangement joins TRBV7-8 to TRBJ2-7; 10 bases line up with TRBD1. V lost 1 base to trimming and J lost 0 bases; unmatched junction nucleotides: 0. This CDR3 region has 15 residues. Germline-derived CDR1 and CDR2 are SGHVS and FQNEAQ. The CDR3 DNA reads TGTGCCAGCAGCTTAGGGGACAGGGGCTCCTACGAGCAGTACTTC. Amino acid sequence: CASSLGDRGSYEQYF.

This clonotype was counted between two and nine times. The J gene is TRBJ2-3, the V gene TRBV7-2; TRBD1 agrees at 8 bases. Germline V gene sequence: CDR1 SGHTA, CDR2 FQGNSA. V lost 7 bases, J lost 4 bases, and 7 bases stayed unmatched. This CDR3 is built from 14 residues. CDR3 residues: CASKDRDGADTQYF. DNA for the CDR3: TGTGCCAGCAAGGACAGGGACGGGGCAGATACGCAGTATTTT.

This rearrangement joins TRBV5-6 to TRBJ2-7; 11 bases map to TRBD2. Germline V gives CDR1 SGHDT, CDR2 YYEEEE. Germline trimming cut 3 bases from V and 2 bases from J; bases unmatched to any gene: 7. The CDR3 is made up of 16 amino acids. DNA of the CDR3: TGTGCCAGCAGCTCTATGACTAGCGGGGAAACCTACGAGCAGTACTTC. It codes for CASSSMTSGETYEQYF.

This clonotype was seen many times. The chain has TRBV11-2 and TRBJ2-1; the match to TRBD2 covers 11 bases. This CDR3 has 16 residues. Germline trimming cut 5 bases from V and 5 bases from J; bases unmatched to any gene: 8. Germline V lookup: CDR1 SGHAT, CDR2 FQNNGV. The CDR3 bases are TGTGCCAGCAGCCCCTTAGCGGGAGGGCCGAACAATGAGCAGTTCTTC. This gives the protein CASSPLAGGPNNEQFF.

This clonotype was counted a single time. The junction shows a germline mismatch at one end, possibly a read error. The chain couples TRBV12-3 or TRBV12-4 to TRBJ2-4; tentatively, D is TRBD2 (5 bases). The CDR3 totals 15 residues. The CDR3 loop is CASSLVPDPGNLQYF. CDR3 nucleotide sequence: TGTGCCAGCAGTTTAGTTCCGGATCCGGGAAACCTTCAGTACTTC.

The table lists this clonotype with a few counts. The V gene is TRBV5-6, the J gene TRBJ2-6; 10 nucleotides agree with TRBD1. In germline, CDR1 is SGHDT, CDR2 YYEEEE. The CDR3 is made up of 17 amino acids. The trim removed 4 bases at V and 2 bases at J, leaving 6 bases unmatched. The CDR3 bases are TGTGCCAGCAGCGGGCCGGGACAGGGGCCTGGGGCCAACGTCCTGACTTTC. Translating gives CASSGPGQGPGANVLTF.

With regard to this clonotype: At one boundary the junction diverges from the germline segment, which might be a read error. The rearrangement links TRBV20-1 to TRBJ1-3; TRBD1 agrees at 9 bases. This CDR3 is 14 amino acids long. Germline CDR1 and CDR2: DFQATT and SNEGSKA (reference sequence). The CDR3: CSAGDRDSANTIYF. The CDR3 region has the DNA TGCAGTGCGGGGGACAGGGATTCTGCAAACACCATATATTTT.

This clonotype appeared a few times. J is TRBJ1-1 and V is TRBV6-5, with a tentative D call TRBD1 (6 bases). With 2 bases removed from V and 5 bases from J, the gap between germline ends came to 15 bases. The CDR3 is 15 residues long. Germline-derived CDR1 and CDR2 are MNHEY and SVGAGI. In nucleotides, the CDR3 is TGTGCCAGCAGTTACCCTATAGATGGACAGACTGAAGCTTTCTTT. It encodes CASSYPIDGQTEAFF.

A word on this clonotype: This may be a read error, as it is one base from a much larger clone. This CDR3 fails to terminate in the conserved phenylalanine or tryptophan, so it likely reflects a read error. The chain joins TRBV20-1 to TRBJ2-3; 7 bases agree with TRBD1. The CDR3 loop spans 14 amino acids. J was trimmed by 2 bases and V by 3 bases; bases with no gene match: 5. CDR1 and CDR2 (germline): DFQATT, SNEGSKA (reference sequence). The CDR3 coding sequence is TGCAGTGCTAGCCGACAGGGTAACACAGATACGCAGTATTCT. Encoded protein: CSASRQGNTDTQYS.

This chain joins TRBV27 and TRBJ2-1; TRBD1 might be the D (5 bases). The CDR3 covers 16 residues. CDR1 is MNHEY, CDR2 SMNVEV, per germline (reference sequence). V lost 4 bases to trimming and J lost 0 bases, with 13 bases between them. CDR3 loop: CASSWTPRGSYNEQFF. The CDR3, as DNA: TGTGCCAGCAGTTGGACCCCTAGGGGCTCCTACAATGAGCAGTTCTTC.